Listed below are T cell receptor beta chains from one sample, sequenced in a study of regulatory T cells in long-lasting Graves disease. From the multiplex PCR reads, TCRdb called clonotypes with MiXCR, one entry per CDR3 protein. The repertoire holds around 450,000 distinct CDR3 sequences, 20% to 25% seen once, with about 7% in the top ten. The input for sequencing was peripheral blood mononuclear cells (PBMCs), taken when the disease was refractory, from a patient treated with antithyroid drugs. The source is a female donor with Graves disease. Each CDR3 is given with its conserved first and last residue. The order of the fields is V gene, D gene, J gene, clone size, CDR3 DNA, CDR3 protein. D genes are given only for firm matches. The listing skips clone size in some rows; elsewhere it reads once, few, many or a size class.

>TRBV12-3/TRBV12-4|NA|TRBJ1-5|many
TGTGCCAGCAGCCCGTCGAAGGCCCATAGCAATCAGCCCCAGCATTTT
CASSPSKAHSNQPQHF
>TRBV3-1|NA|TRBJ2-2|few
TGTGCCAGCAGCCAAGACAGGATAGGCGGGGAGCTGTTTTTT
CASSQDRIGGELFF
>TRBV2|NA|TRBJ1-2|many
TGTGCCAGCGAGGTCCGGGGTAACTATGGCTACACCTTC
CASEVRGNYGYTF
>TRBV15|NA|TRBJ2-5|many
TGTGCCACCAGCGTCCGCCGGGGAAACCAAGAGACCCAGTACTTC
CATSVRRGNQETQYF
>TRBV7-9|NA|TRBJ1-2|NA
TGTGCCGGCAGCGCTACTCCGGGTCCTCAATCTGGCTACACCTTC
CAGSATPGPQSGYTF
>TRBV12-5|NA|TRBJ2-2|NA
TGTGCTAGTGGGGGGGTGAACACCGGGGAGCTGTTTTTT
CASGGVNTGELFF
>TRBV19|NA|TRBJ2-5|NA
TGTGCCAGTAGTACTCAGCACCAAGAGACCCAGTACTTC
CASSTQHQETQYF
>TRBV5-1|NA|TRBJ1-2|few
TGCGCCAGCAGCTTCGGACAGACAGTTGACGGCTACACCTTC
CASSFGQTVDGYTF
>TRBV19|TRBD1|TRBJ1-1|NA
TGTGCCAGTATCCTCTTCGGGACAGGCGCCGCCACTGAAGCTTTCTTT
CASILFGTGAATEAFF
>TRBV29-1|NA|TRBJ1-1|NA
TGCAGCGTTGAAGATCTTGGCAGGGGCGGCACTGAAGCTTTCTTT
CSVEDLGRGGTEAFF
>TRBV12-3/TRBV12-4|TRBD2|TRBJ2-2|many
TGTGCCAGCAGTGAAACAGGACTAGCGGGGAACACCGGGGAGCTGTTTTTT
CASSETGLAGNTGELFF
>TRBV20-1|NA|TRBJ2-5|many
TGCAGTGCTAGGTGGCTCTACCAAGAGACCCAGTACTTC
CSARWLYQETQYF
>TRBV5-1|NA|TRBJ1-4|NA
TGCGCCAGCAGCTTAGGAGGGGTCTCAAAACTGTTTTTT
CASSLGGVSKLFF
>TRBV10-2|NA|TRBJ1-1|many
TGCGCCAGCGGTGGGACGCCCAATGCTGAAGCTTTCTTT
CASGGTPNAEAFF
>TRBV5-1|NA|TRBJ2-7|few
TGCGCCAGCAGCTTGGTGCCTGGGGGAACTGGCGAGCAGTACTTC
CASSLVPGGTGEQYF
>TRBV28|TRBD2|TRBJ2-1|few
TGTGCCAGCAGTTACCCTAGCGGCTCACCCTACAATGAGCAGTTCTTC
CASSYPSGSPYNEQFF
>TRBV27|NA|TRBJ2-7|many
TGTGCCAGCAGTTTCGGCCGCTCCTACGAGCAGTACTTC
CASSFGRSYEQYF
>TRBV4-3|TRBD1|TRBJ1-2|NA
TGCGCCAGCAGCCAAGATCTAGGGGGCTGGTATGGCTACACCTTC
CASSQDLGGWYGYTF
>TRBV6-1|TRBD1|TRBJ1-6|few
TGTGCCAGCAGTGAGGGACAGGCCTATAATTCACCCCTCCACTTT
CASSEGQAYNSPLHF
>TRBV6-1|TRBD1|TRBJ1-1|many
TGTGCCATCAGGGGACAGGCCGACACTGAAGCTTTCTTT
CAIRGQADTEAFF
>TRBV29-1|NA|TRBJ1-1|many
TGCAGCGCCGGGAACACTGAAGCTTTCTTT
CSAGNTEAFF
>TRBV11-3|NA|TRBJ2-7|NA
TGTGCCGGCAGCTTTCCTTTAGGGCAGGGCGAGCAGTACTTC
CAGSFPLGQGEQYF
>TRBV5-1|NA|TRBJ1-6|NA
TGCGCCAGCAGCCCTAGAGGGTGGGAAGCGAATTCACCCCTCCACTTT
CASSPRGWEANSPLHF
>TRBV6-1|NA|TRBJ2-1|NA
TGTGCCTCCGGGGACGCCTACAATGAGCAGTTCTTC
CASGDAYNEQFF
>TRBV27|NA|TRBJ1-4|few
TGTGCCAGCAGTCCCAGGTCGCCAGGGCGTGCAACTAATGAAAAACTGTTTTTT
CASSPRSPGRATNEKLFF
>TRBV11-2|TRBD2|TRBJ2-7|NA
TGTGCCAGCGGCGATCTTAGAACGACTAGCGGGACCTCCCAGGAGCAGTACTTC
CASGDLRTTSGTSQEQYF
>TRBV12-3/TRBV12-4|NA|TRBJ1-4|many
TGTGCCAGCAGCCCACAGTCAACTAATGAAAAACTGTTTTTT
CASSPQSTNEKLFF
>TRBV11-2|TRBD1|TRBJ2-7|few
TGTGCCAGCGCCCCAGGACAGGTTCGCTACGAGCAGTACTTC
CASAPGQVRYEQYF
>TRBV5-1|NA|TRBJ1-2|NA
TGCGCCAGCAGCCCTTCCGACCCCGGGAATGGTGGCTACACCTTC
CASSPSDPGNGGYTF
>TRBV4-3|NA|TRBJ1-2|NA
TGCGCCAGCAGCCAAGATGGCGCGTTCAGCTTCGGCTACACCTTC
CASSQDGAFSFGYTF
>TRBV29-1|NA|TRBJ1-1|few
TGCAGCGTTCTAGAGGGCCGTCCGGAAGCTTTCTTT
CSVLEGRPEAFF
>TRBV28|NA|TRBJ1-3|many
TGTGCCAGCAGGGGGCCTCTCTCTGGAAACACCATATATTTT
CASRGPLSGNTIYF
>TRBV19|NA|TRBJ2-7|many
TGTGCCAGTAGTGGTGCCCTCACCATCTACGAGCAGTACTTC
CASSGALTIYEQYF
>TRBV20-1|NA|TRBJ1-1|many
TGCAGTGCTCTATTGACAGGACGATACACTGAAGCTTTCTTT
CSALLTGRYTEAFF
>TRBV3-1|NA|TRBJ1-1|few
TGTGCCAGCAGCCACCTTCTTAGTCGGCGGCACACTGAAGCTTTCTTT
CASSHLLSRRHTEAFF
>TRBV30|NA|TRBJ1-1|few
TGTGCCTGGTGCCACAAGCGGGGAGGGAACACTGAAGCTTTCTTT
CAWCHKRGGNTEAFF
>TRBV11-2|TRBD2|TRBJ2-5|many
TGTGCCAGCAGAAAACTAGCGGGGTATGAAGAGACCCAGTACTTC
CASRKLAGYEETQYF
>TRBV19|NA|TRBJ2-5|NA
TGTGCCAGTAGTCCCCTTTGGGGGCCGGCGGGGGAGACCCAGTACTTC
CASSPLWGPAGETQYF
>TRBV6-1|TRBD1|TRBJ1-2|many
TGTGCAGCGGGGGGACAGGGACTCGGTGGCTACACCTTC
CAAGGQGLGGYTF
>TRBV20-1|NA|TRBJ2-2|NA
TGCAGTGCAGGGGCCGCCAACACCGGGGAGCTGTTTTTT
CSAGAANTGELFF
>TRBV7-6|NA|TRBJ1-4|many
TGTGCCAGCAGCTTTCAGGGCGAAAAACTGTTTTTT
CASSFQGEKLFF
>TRBV5-1|NA|TRBJ2-2|NA
TGCGCCAGCAGCGACCGAACTGTGAACACCGGGGAGCTGTTTTTT
CASSDRTVNTGELFF
>TRBV13|NA|TRBJ1-1|many
TGTGCCAGCAGCTTGACGGCTACACATGAAGCTTTCTTT
CASSLTATHEAFF
>TRBV7-8|TRBD2|TRBJ2-1|NA
TGTGCCAGCAGCATTTCCCGACTAGCGGTATACAATGAGCAGTTCTTC
CASSISRLAVYNEQFF
>TRBV7-9|TRBD1|TRBJ1-1|NA
TGTGCCAGCAGTCGAGCCAATCCGGGACAGGGGAGGGCTGAAGCTTTCTTT
CASSRANPGQGRAEAFF
>TRBV12-5|NA|TRBJ1-1|many
TGTGCTAGTGCCCCCGTCGGGGATGTGATTGAAGCTTTCTTT
CASAPVGDVIEAFF
>TRBV7-2|NA|TRBJ2-3|few
TGTGCCAGCAGCTTTGAGCTGCCCCCAGATACGCAGTATTTT
CASSFELPPDTQYF
>TRBV30|NA|TRBJ1-1|NA
TGTGCCTGGCGGGGGATCAACACTGAAGCTTTCTTT
CAWRGINTEAFF
>TRBV6-1|NA|TRBJ2-3|NA
TGTGCCAGCAATTTTATAAATCGGGGAGATACGCAGTATTTT
CASNFINRGDTQYF
>TRBV7-2|NA|TRBJ1-1|NA
TGTGCCAGCAGCCCCTGGGGCGGCAGACTAAACACTGAAGCTTTCTTT
CASSPWGGRLNTEAFF
>TRBV29-1|TRBD2|TRBJ2-7|few
TGCAGCGTGAAGGGACTATTTTCCTACGAGCAGTACTTC
CSVKGLFSYEQYF
>TRBV4-1|NA|TRBJ1-5|NA
TGCGCCAGCAGCCTTTTAGACACTCCTAGCAATCAGCCCCAGCATTTT
CASSLLDTPSNQPQHF
>TRBV29-1|NA|TRBJ1-3|NA
TGCAGCGTTGTGGGGGCTGGAAACACCATATATTTT
CSVVGAGNTIYF
>TRBV6-5|TRBD1|TRBJ1-4|many
TGTGCCAGCAGTTCGCCCCGACAGGGTAGAGAAAAACTGTTTTTT
CASSSPRQGREKLFF
>TRBV29-1|NA|TRBJ1-1|NA
TGCAGCGTTAGGAGGGCCACTGGGTACACTGAAGCTTTCTTT
CSVRRATGYTEAFF